The clone carrying this T cell receptor (beta chain) came up many times. Its antigen remains unidentified. The source of the sample is a study of spatial heterogeneity in lung cancer. Regarding the study as a whole: Intratumoral expanded alpha and beta TCR counts were found to track tumor mutation counts. Regional and ubiquitous nonsynonymous mutations were tracked by counts of regional and ubiquitous expanded TCRs, respectively.

The CDR3 is 13 residues long. Germline-derived CDR1 and CDR2 are SNHLY and FYNNEI. V was shortened by 11 bases and J by 6 bases, with 20 bases between the two germline ends. Time point defined: sample taken at primary tumor resection. Researchers sequenced whole RNA taken from tumor, nontumor lung or frozen PBMC without sorting. TCRdb itself ran the 5' RACE reads through MiXCR, one entry per CDR3 protein. The sample records about 13,000 distinct CDR3 sequences, under 7% being singletons. The chain combines TRBV2 with TRBJ2-7; D unclear. The clonotype originates from a female donor with early-stage non-small cell lung cancer. Specimen: lung tumor tissue, collected at surgery. CDR3 sequence: CALGQPYPFEQYF. The CDR3 DNA sequence: TGTGCCCTTGGGCAGCCCTACCCCTTCGAGCAGTACTTC.